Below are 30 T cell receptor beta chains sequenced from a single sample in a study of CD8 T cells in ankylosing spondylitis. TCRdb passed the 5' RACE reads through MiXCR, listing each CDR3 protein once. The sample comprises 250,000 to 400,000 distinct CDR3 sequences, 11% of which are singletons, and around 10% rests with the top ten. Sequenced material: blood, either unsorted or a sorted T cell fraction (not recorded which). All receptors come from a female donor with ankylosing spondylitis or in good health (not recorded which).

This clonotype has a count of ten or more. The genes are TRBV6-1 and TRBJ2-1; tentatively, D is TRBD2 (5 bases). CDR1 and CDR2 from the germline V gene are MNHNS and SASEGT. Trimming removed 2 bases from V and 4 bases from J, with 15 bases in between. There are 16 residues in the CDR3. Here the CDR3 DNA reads TGTGCCAGCAGTGAATTCTCCGGGATTGGGTACAATGAGCAGTTCTTC. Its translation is CASSEFSGIGYNEQFF.

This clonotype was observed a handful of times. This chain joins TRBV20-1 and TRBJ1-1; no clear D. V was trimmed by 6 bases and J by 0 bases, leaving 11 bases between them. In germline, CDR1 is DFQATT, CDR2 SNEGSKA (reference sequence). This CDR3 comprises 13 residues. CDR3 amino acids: CSAAGSMNTEAFF. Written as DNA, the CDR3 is TGCAGTGCAGCCGGGTCCATGAACACTGAAGCTTTCTTT.

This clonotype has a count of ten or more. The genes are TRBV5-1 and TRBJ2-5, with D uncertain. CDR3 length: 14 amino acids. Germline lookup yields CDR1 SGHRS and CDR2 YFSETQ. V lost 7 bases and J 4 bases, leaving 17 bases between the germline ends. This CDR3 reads CASGSAVEGETQYF. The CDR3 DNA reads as TGCGCCAGCGGAAGTGCAGTAGAAGGAGAGACCCAGTACTTC. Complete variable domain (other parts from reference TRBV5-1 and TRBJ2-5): KAGVTQTPRYLIKTRGQQVTLSCSPISGHRSVSWYQQTPGQGLQFLFEYFSETQRNKGNFPGRFSGRQFSNSRSEMNVSTLELGDSALYLCASGSAVEGETQYFGPGTRLLVL.

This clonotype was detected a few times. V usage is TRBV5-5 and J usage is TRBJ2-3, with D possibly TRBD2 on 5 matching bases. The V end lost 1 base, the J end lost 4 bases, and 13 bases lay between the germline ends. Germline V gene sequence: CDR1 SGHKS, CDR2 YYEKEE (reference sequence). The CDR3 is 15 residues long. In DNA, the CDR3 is TGTGCCAGCAGCTTGAACGGAGGCCTCGCAGATACGCAGTATTTT. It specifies CASSLNGGLADTQYF.

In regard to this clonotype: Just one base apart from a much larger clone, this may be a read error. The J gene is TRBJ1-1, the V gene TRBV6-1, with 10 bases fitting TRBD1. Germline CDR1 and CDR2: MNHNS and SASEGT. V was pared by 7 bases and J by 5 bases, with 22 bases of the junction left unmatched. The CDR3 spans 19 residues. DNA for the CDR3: TGTGCCAGCATCCCAAAAGTTGGGACAGGGGCACGAGGGAGGACTGAAGCTTTCTTT. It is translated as CASIPKVGTGARGRTEAFF.

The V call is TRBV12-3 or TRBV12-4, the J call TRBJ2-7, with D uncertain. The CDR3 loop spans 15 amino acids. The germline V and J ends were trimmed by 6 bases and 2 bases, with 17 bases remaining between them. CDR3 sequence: CASRARKGLAYEQYF. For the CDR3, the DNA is TGTGCCAGCAGGGCCAGAAAAGGGCTCGCCTACGAGCAGTACTTC.

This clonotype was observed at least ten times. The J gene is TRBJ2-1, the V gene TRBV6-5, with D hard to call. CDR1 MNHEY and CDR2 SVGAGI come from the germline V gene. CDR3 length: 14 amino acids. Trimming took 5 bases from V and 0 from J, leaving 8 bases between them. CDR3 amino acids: CASSVLNSYNEQFF. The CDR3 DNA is TGTGCCAGCAGTGTACTGAACTCCTACAATGAGCAGTTCTTC.

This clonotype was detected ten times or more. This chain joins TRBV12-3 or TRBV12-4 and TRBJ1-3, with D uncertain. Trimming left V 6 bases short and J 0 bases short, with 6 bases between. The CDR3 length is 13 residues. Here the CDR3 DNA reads TGTGCCAGCAGGTCGGACTCTGGAAACACCATATATTTT. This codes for CASRSDSGNTIYF.

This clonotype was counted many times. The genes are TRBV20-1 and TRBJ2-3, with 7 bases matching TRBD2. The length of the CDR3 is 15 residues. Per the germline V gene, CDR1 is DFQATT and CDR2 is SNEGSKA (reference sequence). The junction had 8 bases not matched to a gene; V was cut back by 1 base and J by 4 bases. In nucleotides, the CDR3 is TGCAGTGCTAGAGGAAGGCGGGAGCGGTCAGATACGCAGTATTTT. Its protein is CSARGRRERSDTQYF.

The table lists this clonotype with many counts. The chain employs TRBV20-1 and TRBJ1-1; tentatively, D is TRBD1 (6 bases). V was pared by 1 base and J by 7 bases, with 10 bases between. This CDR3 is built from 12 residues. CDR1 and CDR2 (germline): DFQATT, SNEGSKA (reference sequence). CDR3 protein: CSARGGAIEAFF. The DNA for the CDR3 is TGCAGTGCTAGAGGGGGGGCGATTGAAGCTTTCTTT.

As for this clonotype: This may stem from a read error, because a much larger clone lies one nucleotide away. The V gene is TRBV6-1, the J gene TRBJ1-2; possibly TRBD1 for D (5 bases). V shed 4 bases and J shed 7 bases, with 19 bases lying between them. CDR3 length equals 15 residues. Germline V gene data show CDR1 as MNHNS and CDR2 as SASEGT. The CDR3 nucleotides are TGTGCCAGCAGTGTCCTACAGGCAAGTTTCTCTGGCTACACCTTC. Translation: CASSVLQASFSGYTF.

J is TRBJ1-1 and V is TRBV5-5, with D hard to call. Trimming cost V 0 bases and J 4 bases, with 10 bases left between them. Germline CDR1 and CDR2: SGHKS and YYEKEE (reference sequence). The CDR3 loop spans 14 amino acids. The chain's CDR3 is CASSLGEVSTEAFF. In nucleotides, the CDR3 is TGTGCCAGCAGCTTGGGGGAGGTGAGCACTGAAGCTTTCTTT.

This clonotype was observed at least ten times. CDR3: CSAAADGEKLFF. CDR3 DNA: TGCAGTGCCGCCGCCGACGGTGAAAAACTGTTTTTT. This chain connects TRBV20-1 to TRBJ1-4; the D is unclear. Germline CDR1 DFQATT, CDR2 SNEGSKA (reference sequence). V was shortened by 6 bases and J by 7 bases, with 12 bases between the two germline ends. This CDR3 has 12 amino acids.

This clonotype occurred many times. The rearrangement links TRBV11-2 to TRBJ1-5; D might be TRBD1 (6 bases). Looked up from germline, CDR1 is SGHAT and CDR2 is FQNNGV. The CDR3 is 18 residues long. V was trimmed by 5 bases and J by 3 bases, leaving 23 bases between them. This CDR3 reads CASSIGVQGLPINQPQHF. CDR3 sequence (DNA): TGTGCCAGCAGCATAGGGGTACAGGGACTCCCTATCAATCAGCCCCAGCATTTT.

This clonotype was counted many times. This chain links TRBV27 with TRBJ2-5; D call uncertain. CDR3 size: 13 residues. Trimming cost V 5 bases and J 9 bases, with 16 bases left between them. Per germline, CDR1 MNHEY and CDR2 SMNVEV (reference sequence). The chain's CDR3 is CASSLTPKTAQYF. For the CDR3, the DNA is TGTGCCAGCAGTCTCACCCCGAAGACGGCCCAGTACTTC.

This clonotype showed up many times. The CDR3 spells CSVEGSLGNTEAFF. Written as DNA, the CDR3 is TGCAGCGTTGAAGGCAGTCTGGGCAACACTGAAGCTTTCTTT. The chain couples TRBV29-1 to TRBJ1-1; no definite D call. Trimming shortened V by 1 base and J by 2 bases, and 11 bases separated the two germline ends. Germline V gives CDR1 SQVTM, CDR2 ANQGSEA. CDR3 length equals 14 residues.

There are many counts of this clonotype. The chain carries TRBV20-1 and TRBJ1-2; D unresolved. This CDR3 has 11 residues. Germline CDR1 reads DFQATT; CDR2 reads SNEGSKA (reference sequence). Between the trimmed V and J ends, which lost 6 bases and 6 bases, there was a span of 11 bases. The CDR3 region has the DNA TGCAGTGCCTCGGACGGGGATGGCTACACCTTC. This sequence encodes CSASDGDGYTF.

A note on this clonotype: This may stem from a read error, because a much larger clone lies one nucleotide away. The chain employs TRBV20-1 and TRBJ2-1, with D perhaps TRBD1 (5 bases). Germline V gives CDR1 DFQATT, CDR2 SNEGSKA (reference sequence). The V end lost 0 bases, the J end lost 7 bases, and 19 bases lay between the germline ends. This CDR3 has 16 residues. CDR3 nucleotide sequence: TGCAGTGCTAGAGAACGGGCAGGGATTATGCTTAATGAGCAGTTCTTC. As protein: CSARERAGIMLNEQFF.

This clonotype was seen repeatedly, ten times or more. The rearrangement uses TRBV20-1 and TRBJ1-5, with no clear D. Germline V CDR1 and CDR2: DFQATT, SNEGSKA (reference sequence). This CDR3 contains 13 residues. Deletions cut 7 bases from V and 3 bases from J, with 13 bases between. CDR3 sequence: CSVEKSDNQPQHF. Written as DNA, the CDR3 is TGCAGTGTGGAAAAGTCCGACAATCAGCCCCAGCATTTT.

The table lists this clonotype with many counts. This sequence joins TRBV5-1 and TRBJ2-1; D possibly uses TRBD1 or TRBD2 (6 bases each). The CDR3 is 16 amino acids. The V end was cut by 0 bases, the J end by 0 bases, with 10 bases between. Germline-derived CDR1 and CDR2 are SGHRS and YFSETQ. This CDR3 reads CASSLAGASSYNEQFF. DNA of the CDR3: TGCGCCAGCAGCTTGGCGGGGGCCAGCTCCTACAATGAGCAGTTCTTC.

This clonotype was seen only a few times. This CDR3 is CASSLSYGGQDGYTF. DNA of the CDR3: TGTGCCAGCAGCTTGTCTTACGGGGGGCAAGATGGCTACACCTTC. This chain joins TRBV7-2 and TRBJ1-2; a weak D match, TRBD1 (6 bases). Germline V gene lookup returns CDR1 SGHTA and CDR2 FQGNSA. The CDR3 is 15 residues long. V dropped 3 bases and J dropped 6 bases, with 17 bases sitting between them. Full variable domain (outside the CDR3, taken from reference TRBV7-2 and TRBJ1-2): GAGVSQSPSNKVTEKGKDVELRCDPISGHTALYWYRQSLGQGLEFLIYFQGNSAPDKSGLPSDRFSAERTGGSVSTLTIQRTQQEDSAVYLCASSLSYGGQDGYTFGSGTRLTVV.

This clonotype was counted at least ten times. The CDR3 is CSVAHETQYF. The CDR3 bases are TGCAGCGTTGCACATGAGACCCAGTACTTC. V gene TRBV29-1 combines with J gene TRBJ2-5, with unresolved D. Looked up from germline, CDR1 is SQVTM and CDR2 is ANQGSEA. Trimming cost V 4 bases and J 5 bases, with 5 bases left between them. The CDR3 runs to 10 residues.

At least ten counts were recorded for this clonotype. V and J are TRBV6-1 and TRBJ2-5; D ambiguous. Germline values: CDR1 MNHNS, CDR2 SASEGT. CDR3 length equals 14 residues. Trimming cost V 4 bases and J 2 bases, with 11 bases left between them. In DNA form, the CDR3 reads TGTGCCAGCAGTGGTGGGCTAGTGCAAGAGACCCAGTACTTC. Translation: CASSGGLVQETQYF.

CDR3 DNA: TGTGCCAGCCAGGATGTACAGGGATTCCAAGAGACCCAGTACTTC. Translation gives CASQDVQGFQETQYF. The chain links TRBV3-1 to TRBJ2-5, with D perhaps TRBD1 (6 bases). This CDR3 has 15 residues. The ends were cut back, 8 bases at V and 1 base at J, with 17 bases in the middle. In germline, CDR1 is LGHDT, CDR2 YNNKEL (reference sequence).

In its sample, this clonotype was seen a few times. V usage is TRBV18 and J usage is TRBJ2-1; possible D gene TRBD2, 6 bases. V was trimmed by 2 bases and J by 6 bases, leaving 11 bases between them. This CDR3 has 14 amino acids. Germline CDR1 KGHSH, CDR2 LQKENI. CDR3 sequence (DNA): TGTGCCAGCTCACCAGGGACTGCCACCAATGAGCAGTTCTTC. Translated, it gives CASSPGTATNEQFF.

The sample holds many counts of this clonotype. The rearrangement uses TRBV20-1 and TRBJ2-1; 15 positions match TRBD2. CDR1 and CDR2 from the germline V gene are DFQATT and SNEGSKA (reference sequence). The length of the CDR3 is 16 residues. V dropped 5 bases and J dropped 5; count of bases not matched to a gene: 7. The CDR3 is CSAVGLAGGYNNEQFF. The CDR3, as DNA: TGCAGTGCTGTGGGACTAGCGGGAGGTTACAACAATGAGCAGTTCTTC.

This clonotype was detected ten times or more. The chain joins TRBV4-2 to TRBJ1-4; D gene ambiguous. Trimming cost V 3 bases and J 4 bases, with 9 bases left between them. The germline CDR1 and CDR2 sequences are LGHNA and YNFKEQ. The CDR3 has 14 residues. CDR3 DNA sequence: TGTGCCAGCAGCCACGTGGAGGGTAATGAAAAACTGTTTTTT. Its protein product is CASSHVEGNEKLFF.

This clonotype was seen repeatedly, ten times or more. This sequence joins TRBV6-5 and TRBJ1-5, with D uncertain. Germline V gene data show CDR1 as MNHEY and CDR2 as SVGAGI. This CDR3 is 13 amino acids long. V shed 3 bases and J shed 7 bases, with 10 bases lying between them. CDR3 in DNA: TGTGCCAGCAGTTATTCAGAGTCCCAGCCCCAGCATTTT. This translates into CASSYSESQPQHF.

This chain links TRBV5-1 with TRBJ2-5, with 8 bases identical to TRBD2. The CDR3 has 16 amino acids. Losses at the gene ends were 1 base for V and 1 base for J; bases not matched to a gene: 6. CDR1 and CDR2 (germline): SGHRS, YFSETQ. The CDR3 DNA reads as TGCGCCAGCAGCTTGTCGGGTAGCGGGACCCAAGAGACCCAGTACTTC. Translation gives CASSLSGSGTQETQYF.

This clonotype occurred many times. The CDR3 region is CASSSSLAGETQYF. DNA of the CDR3: TGTGCCAGCAGCTCATCACTAGCGGGGGAGACCCAGTACTTC. The gene calls are TRBV7-6 and TRBJ2-5, with TRBD2 matching 10 bases. Germline-derived CDR1 and CDR2 are SGHVS and FNYEAQ. J was trimmed by 5 bases and V by 4 bases; bases with no gene match: 4. The CDR3 covers 14 residues.